This is a list of T cell receptor beta chains from one sample in a study of yellow fever vaccine responses in identical twins. TCRdb re-derived calls from the RT-PCR reads in MiXCR, one entry per CDR3 protein. The sample includes approximately 10,000 distinct CDR3 sequences, 65% to 80% seen only once; the top ten take less than 8.5%. Sequencing used T cells from blood (PBMCs), unsorted or a sorted subset (not recorded which), obtained before or after yellow fever vaccination (not recorded which). Receptors were obtained from a woman under 30 who received the yellow fever vaccine. Both conserved end residues are part of each CDR3. The D gene is left open where the match is weak. Size is stated for part of the rows, as once, few or many counts, or as a class when the clone is expanded.

length	size	D	J	V	DNA	CDR3
17	.	.	TRBJ1-6	TRBV20-1	TGCAGTGCTAGAGATCTGGAACAGGGAAGTTTTAATTCACCCCTCCACTTT	CSARDLEQGSFNSPLHF
15	.	TRBD2	TRBJ2-3	TRBV7-9	TGTGCCAGCAGCCTTAGCGGGGGGGCCCTCGATACGCAGTATTTT	CASSLSGGALDTQYF
15	.	.	TRBJ2-5	TRBV9	TGTGCCAGCAGCGTACGGTGGGGGAACCAAGAGACCCAGTACTTC	CASSVRWGNQETQYF
14	.	.	TRBJ2-1	TRBV5-2	TGCGCCAGCACCTTGAAGATTAGCGGAGGGGAGCAGTTCTTC	CASTLKISGGEQFF
16	few	.	TRBJ2-2	TRBV12-3/TRBV12-4	TGTGCCAGCACCCCCCTAACGGCGAAAAACACCGGGGAGCTGTTTTTT	CASTPLTAKNTGELFF
15	.	TRBD2	TRBJ2-1	TRBV9	TGTGCCAGCAGCGTTGGACTAGCGTCCTACAATGAGCAGTTCTTC	CASSVGLASYNEQFF
14	.	TRBD1	TRBJ2-3	TRBV11-3	TGTGCCAGCAGCGACGGACAGGGGCGCGATACGCAGTATTTT	CASSDGQGRDTQYF
17	.	.	TRBJ2-1	TRBV7-9	TGTGCCAGCAGCTCAGAGGGTCCGGCACAATGGAACAATGAGCAGTTCTTC	CASSSEGPAQWNNEQFF
13	.	.	TRBJ2-2	TRBV4-1	TGCGCCAGCAGCCAGGGGAACACCGGGGAGCTGTTTTTT	CASSQGNTGELFF
15	.	TRBD1	TRBJ1-1	TRBV15	TGTGCCACCAGCCGCCGACAGGGCGTGAACACTGAAGCTTTCTTT	CATSRRQGVNTEAFF
18	.	TRBD2	TRBJ2-1	TRBV6-5	TGTGCCAGCAGTTACTCTGGCCTAGCGGGACGCTCCTACAATGAGCAGTTCTTC	CASSYSGLAGRSYNEQFF
15	few	.	TRBJ1-5	TRBV11-1	TGTGCCAGCAGCGCCTTTGAGGAGCTCAATCAGCCCCAGCATTTT	CASSAFEELNQPQHF
15	.	TRBD2	TRBJ2-3	TRBV3-1	TGTGCCAGCAGCCCTAGCGGGACTAGCACAGATACGCAGTATTTT	CASSPSGTSTDTQYF
15	.	.	TRBJ2-7	TRBV14	TGTGCCAGCAGCCTAGTGGGTTTAGGGGCCTACGAGCAGTACTTC	CASSLVGLGAYEQYF
16	.	TRBD2	TRBJ2-1	TRBV5-1	TGCGCCAGCAGCTTGGAGGCTAGCGGAATCTACAATGAGCAGTTCTTC	CASSLEASGIYNEQFF
15	.	.	TRBJ1-6	TRBV15	TGTGCCACCAGCAGAGATCTAGGGTTGGAATCACCCCTCCACTTT	CATSRDLGLESPLHF
16	.	TRBD2	TRBJ2-3	TRBV7-7	TGTGCCAGCAGCTTGGAAGCGGGAGGCGGCACAGATACGCAGTATTTT	CASSLEAGGGTDTQYF
13	.	.	TRBJ1-5	TRBV15	TGTGCCACCTCGACAGGATACAATCAGCCCCAGCATTTT	CATSTGYNQPQHF
17	few	.	TRBJ2-2	TRBV2	TGTGCCAGCAGTGAAGCCCATGGAGGGGTCAACACCGGGGAGCTGTTTTTT	CASSEAHGGVNTGELFF
10	.	.	TRBJ2-1	TRBV5-4	TGTGCCAGCAGCTTAAATGAGCAGTTCTTC	CASSLNEQFF
16	.	.	TRBJ1-2	TRBV4-3	TGCGCCAGCAGCCCGGGATACGACAGAACGCTCTATGGCTACACCTTC	CASSPGYDRTLYGYTF
15	.	TRBD1	TRBJ1-2	TRBV12-3/TRBV12-4	TGTGCCAGCAGTTCCGGGACAGGGGCTTACTATGGCTACACCTTC	CASSSGTGAYYGYTF
14	.	TRBD2	TRBJ2-5	TRBV10-3	TGTGCCATCAAGGGACTAGCGGGAGATGAGACCCAGTACTTC	CAIKGLAGDETQYF
15	few	TRBD1	TRBJ2-1	TRBV7-9	TGTGCCAGCAGCTGGACAGGGGGCCATCGGGTTGAGCAGTTCTTC	CASSWTGGHRVEQFF
17	.	TRBD1	TRBJ2-1	TRBV11-3	TGTGCCAGCAGCTTAGTTGGTGGGACAGGGTCCTACAATGAGCAGTTCTTC	CASSLVGGTGSYNEQFF
13	.	TRBD1	TRBJ1-5	TRBV20-1	TGCAGTGCACCGGGACAGGACAATCAGCCCCAGCATTTT	CSAPGQDNQPQHF
17	.	TRBD2	TRBJ2-5	TRBV11-3	TGTGCCAGCAGCGAACGGATACTAGCGGGAGATGGTGTGACCCAGTACTTC	CASSERILAGDGVTQYF
14	.	.	TRBJ2-2	TRBV5-1	TGCGCCAGCAGCCCCCTTGTGGCGAGCGGGGAGCTGTTTTTT	CASSPLVASGELFF
12	.	.	TRBJ2-1	TRBV28	TGTGCCAGCAGTTTCAGAGGGTGGGAGCAGTTCTTC	CASSFRGWEQFF
19	.	.	TRBJ2-2	TRBV11-2	TGTGCCAGCAGCTCCCCACCCATTGCAGGGTTCGCGAACACCGGGGAGCTGTTTTTT	CASSSPPIAGFANTGELFF
15	.	TRBD1	TRBJ1-1	TRBV7-6	TGTGCCAGCAGCTTAGTAGCGAGAGGGACAGATGAAGCTTTCTTT	CASSLVARGTDEAFF
13	.	.	TRBJ2-2	TRBV27	TGTGCCAGCAGTATAAGACGCGCCGGGGAGCTGTTTTTT	CASSIRRAGELFF
13	.	.	TRBJ2-1	TRBV2	TGTGCCAGCAAGACAGGTCCCCAGGGTGAGCAGTTCTTC	CASKTGPQGEQFF
17	.	.	TRBJ2-1	TRBV7-6	TGTGCCAGCAGCTTACCCTATTCGGGGAGTACGTACAATGAGCAGTTCTTC	CASSLPYSGSTYNEQFF
13	few	.	TRBJ2-1	TRBV6-1	TGTGCCAGTCGGAGGAGCTCCTACAATGAGCAGTTCTTC	CASRRSSYNEQFF
10	.	.	TRBJ2-1	TRBV19	TGTGCCACCTCAGCCAGTGAGCAGTTCTTC	CATSASEQFF
16	.	TRBD2	TRBJ2-1	TRBV7-6	TGTGCCAGCAGCTTATTCTTAGCGGGAGCCGACAATGAGCAGTTCTTC	CASSLFLAGADNEQFF
15	hyperexpanded	.	TRBJ2-1	TRBV11-3	TGTGCCAGCAGCTCCTATGAATCCCCCTACAATGAGCAGTTCTTC	CASSSYESPYNEQFF
14	few	.	TRBJ1-1	TRBV5-6	TGTGCCAGCAGCTTGGCCGGGGTGCGGACTGAAGCTTTCTTT	CASSLAGVRTEAFF
14	.	TRBD1	TRBJ2-7	TRBV19	TGTGCCAGTAGTTCCGGGACAGGGGCCTACGAGCAGTACTTC	CASSSGTGAYEQYF
16	few	.	TRBJ2-2	TRBV7-6	TGTGCCAGCAGCTTAGGCCGGCTAGCTACCACCGGGGAGCTGTTTTTT	CASSLGRLATTGELFF
21	few	.	TRBJ2-7	TRBV12-3/TRBV12-4	TGTGCCAGAACTCCAAACGAAACCTTAAGAAACGGGCCTTCAAGGATTCACGAGCAGTACTTC	CARTPNETLRNGPSRIHEQYF
14	.	.	TRBJ2-1	TRBV5-5	TGTGCCAGCAGCTCAAATGACAGATACAATGAGCAGTTCTTC	CASSSNDRYNEQFF
16	.	TRBD2	TRBJ2-1	TRBV5-1	TGCGCCAGCAGCGCCGTACTAGCGGGTATCTACAATGAGCAGTTCTTC	CASSAVLAGIYNEQFF
17	.	TRBD2	TRBJ2-1	TRBV3-1	TGTGCCAGCACTTTCCTAGCGGGAGGGCCCCCATACAATGAGCAGTTCTTC	CASTFLAGGPPYNEQFF
14	few	.	TRBJ2-7	TRBV4-2	TGTGCCAGCAGCCCCGGGACGGGACGCTACGAGCAGTACTTC	CASSPGTGRYEQYF
14	.	.	TRBJ1-2	TRBV11-1	TGTGCCAGCAGACCGGACGGAACTAACTATGGCTACACCTTC	CASRPDGTNYGYTF
15	.	TRBD1	TRBJ1-2	TRBV9	TGTGCCAGCAGCGCCCGACAGGGGGCCAACTATGGCTACACCTTC	CASSARQGANYGYTF
15	.	TRBD1	TRBJ1-1	TRBV6-5	TGTGCCACCGGTTTCCCCGGGACAGGGCTCACTGAAGCTTTCTTT	CATGFPGTGLTEAFF
15	.	.	TRBJ1-1	TRBV4-1	TGCGCCAGCAGCCAAGAGCTTGGGGGAGGCACTGAAGCTTTCTTT	CASSQELGGGTEAFF
15	.	.	TRBJ1-5	TRBV27	TGTGCCAGCAGTTTAGAGGCGGGCGGCAATCAGCCCCAGCATTTT	CASSLEAGGNQPQHF
12	.	.	TRBJ2-1	TRBV29-1	TGCAGCGTTCTCGACTCCAACAATGAGCAGTTCTTC	CSVLDSNNEQFF
16	.	TRBD2	TRBJ2-5	TRBV7-9	TGTGCCAGCAGCTTAGAAGCTAGCGGGATCTACGAGACCCAGTACTTC	CASSLEASGIYETQYF
15	.	.	TRBJ1-4	TRBV13	TGTGCCAGCAGCTTAGGACGTAACGCTAATGAAAAACTGTTTTTT	CASSLGRNANEKLFF